The 18 T cell receptor beta chains below come from one sample, sequenced in a study of blood T cells in healthy people across ages. Combining a sample-barcoded 5' primer with a J-beta primer mix, a second PCR ran for about 7 to 11 cycles. In TCRdb, the 5' RACE reads were re-called with MiXCR into one record per CDR3 protein. Found here are about 1,600,000 distinct CDR3 sequences, approximately 40% of them singletons; the top ten hold less than 8%. Sequencing was done on a sample of blood. These receptors originate from a woman aged 18-35 years in good health.

V usage is TRBV28 and J usage is TRBJ1-2; D call uncertain. CDR3 length: 15 residues. The germline V gene encodes CDR1 MDHEN and CDR2 SYDVKM. V was shortened by 4 bases and J by 0 bases, with 12 bases between the two germline ends. This CDR3 reads CASSSSGSSNYGYTF. In DNA, the CDR3 is TGTGCCAGCAGTTCCTCCGGGTCTTCTAACTATGGCTACACCTTC.

The V and J genes are TRBV15 and TRBJ1-5; D is unresolved. The CDR3 is 12 residues long. Germline assignment: CDR1 LNHNV and CDR2 YYDKDF (reference sequence). V lost 5 bases to trimming and J lost 5 bases, with 7 bases between them. DNA of the CDR3: TGTGCCACCAGCCCGGGAGATCAGCCCCAGCATTTT. This gives the protein CATSPGDQPQHF.

This chain connects TRBV5-1 to TRBJ2-3; TRBD2 agrees at 7 bases. Germline lookup yields CDR1 SGHRS and CDR2 YFSETQ. The V segment lost 6 bases and the J segment 6 bases; nucleotides outside the gene matches: 16. The CDR3 is 16 amino acids. The CDR3 DNA reads as TGCGCCAGCACCCCTGGACTAGAGAGTACAACGGATACGCAGTATTTT. It translates to CASTPGLESTTDTQYF.

This clonotype was counted only a few times. The rearrangement joins TRBV11-2 to TRBJ2-5, with D possibly being TRBD2 (5 bases). V was trimmed by 6 bases and J by 5 bases, leaving 13 bases between them. CDR3 length: 13 amino acids. CDR1 SGHAT and CDR2 FQNNGV come from the germline V gene. This chain's CDR3 is CASRTTKAETQYF. The CDR3 nucleotides read TGTGCCAGCAGGACGACTAAAGCGGAGACCCAGTACTTC.

J is TRBJ2-5 and V is TRBV11-1; weak D call: TRBD1 (6 bases). The CDR3 runs to 15 residues. Trimming took off 3 bases at V and 4 bases at J, with 15 bases between the two ends. Germline V gene data show CDR1 as SGHAT and CDR2 as FQDESV (reference sequence). CDR3 coding DNA: TGTGCCAGCAGCTTTCAACAGGGACAAGGAGAGACCCAGTACTTC. This encodes CASSFQQGQGETQYF.

On this clonotype itself: A much bigger clone sits one base away, suggesting this may be a read error. The rearrangement joins TRBV6-4 to TRBJ1-6; 8 bases align to TRBD1. J was trimmed by 5 bases and V by 6 bases; bases with no gene match: 3. Germline CDR1 reads MRHNA; CDR2 reads SNTAGT. The CDR3 has 14 amino acids. The CDR3 DNA is TGTGCCAGCAGGACAGGGGAACATAATTCACCCCTCCACTTT. It yields the protein CASRTGEHNSPLHF.

The CDR3: CASSQDLTAYYGYTF. The CDR3 DNA reads as TGTGCCAGCAGCCAAGACTTGACAGCTTACTATGGCTACACCTTC. The chain links TRBV14 to TRBJ1-2, with a tentative D call TRBD1 (5 bases). The germline gives CDR1 SGHDN, CDR2 FVKESK. V lost 0 bases to trimming and J lost 3 bases, with 11 bases between them. The CDR3 spans 15 residues.

This chain links TRBV3-1 with TRBJ1-4; D possibly corresponds to TRBD1 (5 bases). With 1 base removed from V and 12 bases from J, the gap between germline ends came to 9 bases. Germline CDR1 LGHDT, CDR2 YNNKEL (reference sequence). This CDR3 has 12 amino acids. In DNA, the CDR3 is TGTGCCAGCAGCCAAGCTGGAGGGGAACTGTTTTTT. It translates to CASSQAGGELFF. The full variable domain, its missing parts supplied by reference TRBV3-1 and TRBJ1-4, is DTAVSQTPKYLVTQMGNDKSIKCEQNLGHDTMYWYKQDSKKFLKIMFSYNNKELIINETVPNRFSPKSPDKAHLNLHINSLELGDSAVYFCASSQAGGELFFGSGTQLSVL.

The table lists this clonotype with a few counts. V and J are TRBV7-2 and TRBJ2-3, with 13 bases fitting TRBD2. CDR3 size: 17 residues. The germline gives CDR1 SGHTA, CDR2 FQGNSA. Trimming removed 5 bases from V and 7 bases from J; junction bases left unmatched: 12. The CDR3 DNA sequence: TGTGCCAGCAGCCAGGGACTAGCGGGATCGAAGGGGCATACGCAGTATTTT. Its protein is CASSQGLAGSKGHTQYF.

This clonotype was recorded a few times. This chain links TRBV4-1 with TRBJ2-4, with a tentative D call TRBD1 (5 bases). The germline V gene encodes CDR1 MGHRA and CDR2 YSYEKL. The CDR3 is 15 residues long. With 4 bases removed from V and 1 base from J, the gap between germline ends came to 11 bases. The CDR3 region is CASSLGQQAKNIQYF. CDR3 sequence (DNA): TGCGCCAGCAGCCTGGGGCAGCAGGCCAAAAACATTCAGTACTTC.

The chain employs TRBV5-1 and TRBJ2-3, with 10 nucleotides matching TRBD1. V was clipped by 4 bases and J by 4 bases; unmatched bases: 9. This CDR3 has 16 residues. Germline V lookup: CDR1 SGHRS, CDR2 YFSETQ. The CDR3 is CASSAGQGTFPDTQYF. The CDR3 region has the DNA TGCGCCAGCAGCGCGGGACAGGGGACGTTCCCAGATACGCAGTATTTT.

In this sample, this clonotype turned up a few times. The chain recombines TRBV20-1 with TRBJ1-2; perhaps TRBD1 as D (5 bases). V was cut by 6 bases and J by 6 bases, with 23 bases left in between. This CDR3 spans 15 amino acids. Germline V gene sequence: CDR1 DFQATT, CDR2 SNEGSKA (reference sequence). In DNA form, the CDR3 reads TGCAGTGCCCCGGGGTTTGCAGGGCAAGAGGATGGCTACACCTTC. Protein: CSAPGFAGQEDGYTF.

The chain employs TRBV20-1 and TRBJ1-5; the D gene is possibly TRBD1 (5 bases). Germline V gene data show CDR1 as DFQATT and CDR2 as SNEGSKA (reference sequence). The V and J ends lost 5 bases and 1 base respectively, with 9 bases between them. The length of the CDR3 is 13 residues. Written as DNA, the CDR3 is TGCAGTGCTTTTGCAGGGAGCAATCAGCCCCAGCATTTT. Translating gives CSAFAGSNQPQHF.

This clonotype was counted a few times. The rearrangement links TRBV6-8 to TRBJ2-5; TRBD1 might be the D (5 bases). Germline-derived CDR1 and CDR2 are MNHGY and SAAAGT. This CDR3 is built from 14 residues. The V gene lost 3 bases and the J gene lost 1 base, with 9 bases spanning the gap. CDR3 sequence (DNA): TGTGCCAGCAGTTATTGCAGGGTCCAAGAGACCCAGTACTTC. Translation gives CASSYCRVQETQYF.

This chain joins TRBV5-6 and TRBJ1-5, with a weak D call TRBD1 (6 bases). Germline CDR1 is SGHDT and CDR2 is YYEEEE. The V and J ends lost 2 bases and 11 bases respectively, with 14 bases between them. This CDR3 is built from 13 residues. The CDR3 region is CASSFTGRSAQHF. The CDR3, as DNA: TGTGCCAGCAGCTTCACAGGGAGGTCGGCCCAGCATTTT.

In regard to this clonotype: At one end the junction does not follow the germline gene, possibly because of a read error. The chain couples TRBV7-9 to TRBJ2-1; D not certain. CDR1 and CDR2 (germline): SEHNR, FQNEAQ (reference sequence). The CDR3 is made up of 15 amino acids. The CDR3 is CASSSMAISYNEQFF. CDR3 sequence (DNA): TGCGCCAGCAGCTCTATGGCCATCTCCTACAATGAGCAGTTCTTC.

The gene calls are TRBV20-1 and TRBJ2-3; tentatively, D is TRBD1 or TRBD2 (6 bases each). The germline V and J ends were trimmed by 6 bases and 5 bases, with 21 bases remaining between them. Germline V gives CDR1 DFQATT, CDR2 SNEGSKA (reference sequence). The CDR3 runs to 15 residues. CDR3 bases: TGCAGTGCCCAGAGGGGGGCACAGAGATTAGATACGCAGTATTTT. It yields the protein CSAQRGAQRLDTQYF.

A few counts support this clonotype. V and J are TRBV20-1 and TRBJ2-7, with D possibly TRBD2 on 6 matching bases. CDR1 is DFQATT and CDR2 is SNEGSKA in the germline V gene (reference sequence). CDR3 length: 13 amino acids. Trimming cost V 5 bases and J 5 bases, with 16 bases left between them. The CDR3 DNA reads TGCAGTGCTCGCGGGGCATTCGGGGACGAGCAGTACTTC. Its protein is CSARGAFGDEQYF.